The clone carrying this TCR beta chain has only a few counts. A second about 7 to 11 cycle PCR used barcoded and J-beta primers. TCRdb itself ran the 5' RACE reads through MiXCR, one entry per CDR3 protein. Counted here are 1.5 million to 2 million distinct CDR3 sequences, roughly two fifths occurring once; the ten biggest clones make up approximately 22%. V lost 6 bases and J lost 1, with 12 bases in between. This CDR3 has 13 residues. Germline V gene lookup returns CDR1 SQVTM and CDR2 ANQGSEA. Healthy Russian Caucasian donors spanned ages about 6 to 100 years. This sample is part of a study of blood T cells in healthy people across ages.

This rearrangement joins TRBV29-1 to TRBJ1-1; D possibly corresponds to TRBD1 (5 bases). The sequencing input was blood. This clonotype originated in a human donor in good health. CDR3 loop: CSVPGTANTEAFF. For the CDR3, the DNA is TGCAGCGTCCCCGGGACGGCGAACACTGAAGCTTTCTTT.